This T cell receptor beta chain was captured by sequencing in a study of blood T cell repertoires in COVID-19. The data were produced by immunoSEQ multiplex PCR, yet TCRdb's version contains in-frame clones alone and is incomplete. Of some 170,000 clones listed, approximately 87% were seen once; the top ten hold around an eighth. Looked up from germline, CDR1 is SGHKS and CDR2 is YYEKEE (reference sequence). The CDR3 runs 16 residues. V gave up 4 bases and J gave up 0 bases, with 14 bases separating them. Sequenced input: peripheral blood. This receptor was taken from a woman aged 70 to 79 with COVID-19, enrolled during active disease. This chain uses TRBV5-5 with TRBJ2-1, with a weak D call TRBD1 (5 bases). The CDR3 here is CASSPQPDISYNEQFF. The CDR3 DNA reads TGTGCCAGCAGCCCCCAACCGGACATCTCCTACAATGAGCAGTTCTTC.